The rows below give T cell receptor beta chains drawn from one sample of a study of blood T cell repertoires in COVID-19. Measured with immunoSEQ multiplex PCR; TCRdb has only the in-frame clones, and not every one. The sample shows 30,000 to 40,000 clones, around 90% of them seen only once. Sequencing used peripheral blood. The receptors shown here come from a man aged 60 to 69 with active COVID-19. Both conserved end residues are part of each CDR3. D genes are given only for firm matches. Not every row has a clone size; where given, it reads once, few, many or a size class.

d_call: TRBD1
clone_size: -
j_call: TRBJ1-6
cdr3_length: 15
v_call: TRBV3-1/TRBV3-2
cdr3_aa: CASSQGDRDLSPLHF
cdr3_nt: TGTGCCAGCAGCCAGGGAGACAGGGATCTTTCACCCCTCCACTTT

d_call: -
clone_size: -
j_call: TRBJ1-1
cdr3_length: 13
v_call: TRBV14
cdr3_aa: CASSYGQNTEAFF
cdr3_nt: TGTGCCAGCAGCTACGGACAGAACACTGAAGCTTTCTTT

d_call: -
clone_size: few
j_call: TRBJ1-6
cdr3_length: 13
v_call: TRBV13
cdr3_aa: CASSFLENSPLHF
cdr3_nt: TGTGCCAGCAGCTTTTTGGAGAATTCACCCCTCCACTTT

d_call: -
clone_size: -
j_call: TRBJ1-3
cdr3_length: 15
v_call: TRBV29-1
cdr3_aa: CSVAEIGGVGNTIYF
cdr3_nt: TGCAGCGTGGCCGAAATCGGGGGTGTTGGAAACACCATATATTTT

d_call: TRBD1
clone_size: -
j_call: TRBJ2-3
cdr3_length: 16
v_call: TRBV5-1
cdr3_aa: CASSLARDRFTDTQYF
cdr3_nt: TGCGCCAGCAGCTTGGCCCGGGACAGATTCACAGATACGCAGTATTTT

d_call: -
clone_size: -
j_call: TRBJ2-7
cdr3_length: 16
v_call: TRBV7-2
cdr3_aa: CASSSPGERYSYEQYF
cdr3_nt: TGTGCCAGCAGCTCACCTGGGGAGCGCTACTCCTACGAGCAGTACTTC

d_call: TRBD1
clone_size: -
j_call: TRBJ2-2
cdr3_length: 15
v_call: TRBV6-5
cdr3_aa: CASSRDRVNTGELFF
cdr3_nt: TGTGCCAGCAGTAGGGACAGGGTTAACACCGGGGAGCTGTTTTTT

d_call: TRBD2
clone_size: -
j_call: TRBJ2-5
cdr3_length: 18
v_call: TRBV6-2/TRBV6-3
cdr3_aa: CASSYRRTSGRRGETQYF
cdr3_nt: TGTGCCAGCAGTTACCGGAGGACTAGCGGGAGACGAGGAGAGACCCAGTACTTC

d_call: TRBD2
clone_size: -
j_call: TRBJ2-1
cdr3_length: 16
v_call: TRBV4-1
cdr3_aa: CASSQDLSGALNEQFF
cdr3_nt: TGCGCCAGCAGCCAAGATCTGAGCGGGGCCCTCAATGAGCAGTTCTTC

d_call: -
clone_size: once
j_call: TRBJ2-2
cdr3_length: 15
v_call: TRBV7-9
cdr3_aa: CASSPRTENTGELFF
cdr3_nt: TGTGCCAGCAGCCCTAGGACAGAGAACACCGGGGAGCTGTTTTTT

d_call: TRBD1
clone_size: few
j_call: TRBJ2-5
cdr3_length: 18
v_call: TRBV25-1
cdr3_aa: CASSEYPKDRRYQETQYF
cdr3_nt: TGTGCCAGCAGTGAATATCCCAAGGACAGGAGGTACCAAGAGACCCAGTACTTC

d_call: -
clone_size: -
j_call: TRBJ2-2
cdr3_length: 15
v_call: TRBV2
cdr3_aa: CASTGQAGGTGELFF
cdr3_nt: TGTGCCAGCACCGGACAGGCGGGAGGTACCGGGGAGCTGTTTTTT

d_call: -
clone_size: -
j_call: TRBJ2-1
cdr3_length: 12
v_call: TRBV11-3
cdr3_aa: CASSSENNEQFF
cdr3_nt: TGTGCCAGCAGCTCGGAGAACAATGAGCAGTTCTTC

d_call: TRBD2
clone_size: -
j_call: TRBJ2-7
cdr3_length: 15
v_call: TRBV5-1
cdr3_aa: CASQQGLAGPHEQYF
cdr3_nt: TGCGCCAGCCAGCAGGGGCTAGCGGGACCCCACGAGCAGTACTTC

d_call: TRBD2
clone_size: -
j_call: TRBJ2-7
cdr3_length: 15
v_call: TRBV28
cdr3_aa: CASSLSGRGSYEQYF
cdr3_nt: TGTGCCAGCAGTCTTAGCGGGAGGGGTTCCTACGAGCAGTACTTC

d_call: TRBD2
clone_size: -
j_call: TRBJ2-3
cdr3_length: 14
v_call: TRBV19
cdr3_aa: CASRAGGRADTQYF
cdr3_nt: TGTGCCAGTAGGGCGGGAGGCCGGGCGGATACGCAGTATTTT

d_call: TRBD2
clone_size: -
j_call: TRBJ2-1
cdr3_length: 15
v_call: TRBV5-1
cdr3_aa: CASSLLAGAYNEQFF
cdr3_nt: TGCGCCAGCAGCTTACTAGCGGGAGCCTACAATGAGCAGTTCTTC

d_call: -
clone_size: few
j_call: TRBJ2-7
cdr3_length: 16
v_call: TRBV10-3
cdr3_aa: CAISDWAGVLSYEQYF
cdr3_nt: TGTGCCATCAGTGATTGGGCAGGGGTTCTCTCCTACGAGCAGTACTTC

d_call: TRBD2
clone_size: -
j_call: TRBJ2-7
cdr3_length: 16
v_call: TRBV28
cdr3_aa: CASSRSGLAEPYEQYF
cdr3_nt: TGTGCCAGCAGTAGATCGGGACTAGCGGAGCCCTACGAGCAGTACTTC

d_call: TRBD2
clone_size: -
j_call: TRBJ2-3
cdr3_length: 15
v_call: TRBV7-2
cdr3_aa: CASSFSGRDSDTQYF
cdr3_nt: TGTGCCAGCAGCTTTAGCGGGAGGGACTCAGATACGCAGTATTTT

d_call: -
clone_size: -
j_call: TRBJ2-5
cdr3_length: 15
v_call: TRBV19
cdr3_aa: CASSIRLLQLETQYF
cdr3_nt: TGTGCCAGTAGTATAAGACTCCTTCAATTAGAGACCCAGTACTTC

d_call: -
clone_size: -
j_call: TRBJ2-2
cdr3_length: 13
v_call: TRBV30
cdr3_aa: CAWDRENTGELFF
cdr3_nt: TGTGCCTGGGACAGAGAGAACACCGGGGAGCTGTTTTTT

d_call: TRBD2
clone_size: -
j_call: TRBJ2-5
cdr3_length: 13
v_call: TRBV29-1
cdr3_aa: CSGVAGGQETQYF
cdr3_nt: TGCAGCGGGGTAGCGGGAGGGCAAGAGACCCAGTACTTC

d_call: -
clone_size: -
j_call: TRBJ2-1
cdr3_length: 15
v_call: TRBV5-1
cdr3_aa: CASKGFGGTYNEQFF
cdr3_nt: TGCGCCAGCAAAGGTTTCGGCGGGACCTACAATGAGCAGTTCTTC

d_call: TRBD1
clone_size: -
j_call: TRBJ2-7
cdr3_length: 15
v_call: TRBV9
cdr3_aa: CASSVGQGALYEQYF
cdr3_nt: TGTGCCAGCAGCGTAGGTCAGGGGGCCCTCTACGAGCAGTACTTC

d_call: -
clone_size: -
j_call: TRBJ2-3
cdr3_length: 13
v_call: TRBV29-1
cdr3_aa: CSVVGQITDTQYF
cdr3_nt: TGCAGCGTTGTCGGACAGATCACAGATACGCAGTATTTT

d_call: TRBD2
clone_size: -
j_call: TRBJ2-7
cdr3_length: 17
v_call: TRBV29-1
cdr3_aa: CRAGAAPGASGSGEQYF
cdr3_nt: TGCCGCGCCGGCGCGGCCCCTGGTGCCAGCGGGAGTGGCGAGCAGTACTTC

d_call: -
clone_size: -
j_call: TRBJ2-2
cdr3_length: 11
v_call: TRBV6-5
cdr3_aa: CASFRVGELFF
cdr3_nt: TGTGCCAGCTTCAGGGTCGGGGAGCTGTTTTTT

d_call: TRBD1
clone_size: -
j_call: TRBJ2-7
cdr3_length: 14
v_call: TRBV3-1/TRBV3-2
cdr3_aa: CASSQGTGQREQYF
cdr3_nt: TGTGCCAGCAGCCAAGGGACAGGCCAAAGGGAGCAGTACTTC

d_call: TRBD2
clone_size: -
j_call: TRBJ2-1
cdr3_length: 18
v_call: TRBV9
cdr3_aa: CASSAPRGGIEGTNEQFF
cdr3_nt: TGTGCCAGCAGCGCACCCCGGGGGGGGATCGAGGGTACCAATGAGCAGTTCTTC

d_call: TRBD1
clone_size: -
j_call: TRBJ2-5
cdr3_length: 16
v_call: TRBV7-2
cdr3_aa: CASSLEAGGIQETQYF
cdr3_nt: TGTGCCAGCAGCTTAGAGGCAGGGGGAATCCAAGAGACCCAGTACTTC

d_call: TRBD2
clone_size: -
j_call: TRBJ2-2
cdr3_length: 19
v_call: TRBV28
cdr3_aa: CATHPPGLAGVGPTGELFF
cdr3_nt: TGTGCCACACACCCCCCGGGACTAGCGGGAGTGGGTCCCACCGGGGAGCTGTTTTTT

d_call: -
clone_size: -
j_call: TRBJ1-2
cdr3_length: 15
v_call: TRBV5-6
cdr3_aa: CASSLWSGGSYGYTF
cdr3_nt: TGTGCCAGCAGCTTGTGGTCAGGAGGATCCTATGGCTACACCTTC

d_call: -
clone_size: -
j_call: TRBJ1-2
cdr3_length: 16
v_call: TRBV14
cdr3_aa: CASSQNTGLRSYGYTF
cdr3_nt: TGTGCCAGCAGCCAAAATACAGGGCTTCGGTCGTATGGCTACACCTTC

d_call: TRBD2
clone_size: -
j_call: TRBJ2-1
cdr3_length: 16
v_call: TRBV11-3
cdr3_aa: CASSSVAGEGRGEQFF
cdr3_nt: TGTGCCAGCAGCTCAGTAGCGGGAGAGGGTCGTGGTGAGCAGTTCTTC

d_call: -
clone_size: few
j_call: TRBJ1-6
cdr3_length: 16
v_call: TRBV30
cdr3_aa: CAWTIRTAYYNSPLHF
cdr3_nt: TGTGCCTGGACTATTAGGACAGCTTACTATAATTCACCCCTCCACTTT

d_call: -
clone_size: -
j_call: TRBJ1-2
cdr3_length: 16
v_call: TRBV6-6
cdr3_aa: CASSSLSVGGFGGYTF
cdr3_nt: TGTGCCAGCAGTTCCCTATCAGTGGGGGGGTTCGGCGGCTACACCTTC

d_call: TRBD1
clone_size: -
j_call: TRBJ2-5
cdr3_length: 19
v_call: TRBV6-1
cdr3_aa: CASSEEGSWTGSFKETQYF
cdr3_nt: TGTGCCAGCAGTGAAGAAGGGAGTTGGACAGGGAGCTTTAAAGAGACCCAGTACTTC

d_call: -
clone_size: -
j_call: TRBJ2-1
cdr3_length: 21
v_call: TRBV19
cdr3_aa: CASSIDGPGTAGLAISNEQFF
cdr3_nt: TGTGCCAGTAGTATAGATGGCCCCGGGACAGCTGGACTAGCTATCTCCAATGAGCAGTTCTTC

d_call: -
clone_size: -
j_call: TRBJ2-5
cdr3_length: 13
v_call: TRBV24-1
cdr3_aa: CATSYRTQETQYF
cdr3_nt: TGTGCCACCAGTTACAGGACACAAGAGACCCAGTACTTC

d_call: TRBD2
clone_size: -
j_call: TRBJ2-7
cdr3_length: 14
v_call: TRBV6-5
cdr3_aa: CASPSTSGPYEQYF
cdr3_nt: TGTGCCAGCCCCTCGACTAGCGGCCCCTACGAGCAGTACTTC